One sample yielded the 31 T cell receptor beta chains listed below, sequenced in a study of OX40 agonist ivuxolimab in advanced cancers. Repertoires were generated with immunoSEQ multiplex PCR, while TCRdb's copy carries only in-frame clones and drops some. Seen here are tens of thousands of clones, approximately 85% observed once, and the top ten hold about 1.2%. The source was CD4+ or CD8+ T cells sorted from blood, collected in a trial of the OX40 agonist ivuxolimab. These receptors all stem from an adult with an advanced solid tumor such as melanoma, head and neck, liver or kidney cancer.

This clone was picked up one time. V usage is TRBV6-6 and J usage is TRBJ1-5, with D perhaps TRBD1 (5 bases). V lost 6 bases to trimming and J lost 0 bases, with 9 bases between them. The CDR3 spans 14 residues. CDR1 and CDR2 (germline): MNHNY, SVGAGI (reference sequence). The CDR3 DNA sequence: TGTGCCAGCAGGGGGGAGGATAGCAATCAGCCCCAGCATTTT. Residues: CASRGEDSNQPQHF.

The chain links TRBV2 to TRBJ2-5, with 13 bases fitting TRBD2. CDR3 length: 16 residues. V was clipped by 6 bases and J by 4 bases; unmatched bases: 8. CDR1 is SNHLY, CDR2 FYNNEI, per germline. The CDR3 here is CASRGGTSGKRETQYF. The CDR3 region has the DNA TGTGCCAGCAGGGGTGGGACTAGCGGGAAACGAGAGACCCAGTACTTC.

This rearrangement joins TRBV29-1 to TRBJ2-3, with 10 bases identical to TRBD2. The CDR3 is made up of 13 amino acids. In germline, CDR1 is SQVTM, CDR2 ANQGSEA. V shed 5 bases and J 9 bases; nucleotides not matched to a gene: 8. CDR3 coding DNA: TGCAGCGTTCTAGCGGGAGAATGGGGGACGCAGTATTTT. This codes for CSVLAGEWGTQYF.

This clone showed up just a few times. The V call is TRBV19, the J call TRBJ2-2; D gene ambiguous. The CDR3 spans 16 residues. V lost 2 bases and J 3 bases, leaving 13 bases between the germline ends. CDR1 and CDR2 (germline): LNHDA, SQIVND (reference sequence). The CDR3 nucleotides read TGTGCCAGTAGTATATGGAAAGGGATCGACACCGGGGAGCTGTTTTTT. Translated, it gives CASSIWKGIDTGELFF.

The J gene is TRBJ2-7, the V gene TRBV4-3; no clear D. CDR3 length: 14 amino acids. Germline V gives CDR1 LGHNA, CDR2 YSLEER. V lost 0 bases to trimming and J lost 7 bases, with 13 bases between them. CDR3 sequence reads: CASSQDPNTAEQYF. CDR3 in DNA: TGCGCCAGCAGCCAAGATCCTAACACCGCGGAGCAGTACTTC.

This clone was seen a handful of times. The chain is built from TRBV7-2 and TRBJ2-1, with 7 bases identical to TRBD2. Germline trimming cut 5 bases from V and 6 bases from J; bases unmatched to any gene: 13. Germline CDR1 and CDR2: SGHTA and FQGNSA. The CDR3 has 16 residues. The CDR3 sequence is CASSPTGTTRGNEQFF. CDR3 nucleotide sequence: TGTGCCAGCAGCCCTACCGGGACTACAAGGGGCAATGAGCAGTTCTTC.

The V gene is TRBV6-1, the J gene TRBJ1-1, with D perhaps TRBD1 (5 bases). The CDR3 runs 15 residues. V was trimmed by 10 bases and J by 2 bases, leaving 20 bases between them. CDR1 and CDR2 from the germline V gene are MNHNS and SASEGT. Here the CDR3 reads CATAEPGRINTEAFF. As DNA, the CDR3 is TGTGCCACTGCCGAGCCGGGACGGATAAACACTGAAGCTTTCTTT.

The J gene is TRBJ1-2, the V gene TRBV5-4; no clear D gene. CDR1 SGHNT and CDR2 YYREEE come from the germline V gene (reference sequence). V lost 1 base, J lost 6 bases, and 16 bases lay in between. This CDR3 comprises 15 residues. The CDR3 DNA is TGTGCCAGCAGCTTGCCCCCCCCGGTGAGGGATGGCTACACCTTC. This encodes CASSLPPPVRDGYTF.

The V call is TRBV28, the J call TRBJ2-5; D is uncertain. The V end was cut by 3 bases, the J end by 2 bases, with 13 bases between. The length of the CDR3 is 15 residues. Germline values: CDR1 MDHEN, CDR2 SYDVKM. The CDR3 is CASSFTADTQETQYF. In DNA form, the CDR3 reads TGTGCCAGCAGTTTCACGGCGGATACGCAAGAGACCCAGTACTTC.

This chain uses TRBV9 with TRBJ2-1; 8 bases map to TRBD2. With 0 bases clipped from V and 6 bases from J, the junction kept 11 bases outside the gene matches. Germline V lookup: CDR1 SGDLS, CDR2 YYNGEE. CDR3 size: 17 residues. The CDR3 DNA is TGTGCCAGCAGCGTAGCAGTTAGCGGGATGCTAGGCAATGAGCAGTTCTTC. It encodes CASSVAVSGMLGNEQFF.

The V call is TRBV13, the J call TRBJ2-7; tentatively, D is TRBD2 (7 bases). This CDR3 is 15 amino acids long. Germline CDR1 reads PRHDT; CDR2 reads FYEKMQ (reference sequence). V was clipped by 4 bases and J by 5 bases, with 18 bases between them. The CDR3 coding sequence is TGTGCCAGCAGCTGGAGGTCGGGGGGCAGCGACGAGCAGTACTTC. It specifies CASSWRSGGSDEQYF.

The V gene is TRBV18, the J gene TRBJ1-4; D not certain. The CDR3 runs to 12 residues. The germline CDR1 and CDR2 sequences are KGHSH and LQKENI. V lost 0 bases and J lost 7, with 3 bases in between. CDR3 region: CASSPPGEKLFF. In DNA form, the CDR3 reads TGTGCCAGCTCACCACCGGGTGAAAAACTGTTTTTT. The whole variable domain, remainder taken from reference TRBV18 and TRBJ1-4, is NAGVMQNPRHLVRRRGQEARLRCSPMKGHSHVYWYRQLPEEGLKFMVYLQKENIIDESGMPKERFSAEFPKEGPSILRIQQVVRGDSAAYFCASSPPGEKLFFGSGTQLSVL.

The rearrangement links TRBV7-9 to TRBJ2-2; tentatively, D is TRBD1 (6 bases). CDR1 and CDR2 (germline): SEHNR, FQNEAQ (reference sequence). V was shortened by 5 bases and J by 3 bases, with 22 bases between the two germline ends. CDR3 length: 18 residues. CDR3 sequence (DNA): TGTGCCAGCAGCGGCGGCGCTTTTAGGGACAAACACACCGGGGAGCTGTTTTTT. This encodes CASSGGAFRDKHTGELFF.

This chain joins TRBV6-6 and TRBJ1-6; TRBD1 agrees at 7 bases. J was trimmed by 10 bases and V by 7 bases; bases with no gene match: 7. This CDR3 has 13 amino acids. CDR1 is MNHNY, CDR2 SVGAGI, per germline (reference sequence). As DNA, the CDR3 is TGTGCCAGCAACCGACAGGGTGCCTCACCCCTCCACTTT. It is translated as CASNRQGASPLHF.

This CDR3 is CASSGVSEQFF. Written as DNA, the CDR3 is TGTGCCAGCAGTGGCGTGAGTGAGCAGTTCTTC. This chain joins TRBV25-1 and TRBJ2-1; D not resolved. Trimming removed 4 bases from V and 9 bases from J, with 7 bases in between. The CDR3 totals 11 residues. The germline CDR1 and CDR2 sequences are MGHDK and SYGVNS. Using reference TRBV25-1 and TRBJ2-1 for the parts outside the CDR3, the full variable domain is EADIYQTPRYLVIGTGKKITLECSQTMGHDKMYWYQQDPGMELHLIHYSYGVNSTEKGDLSSESTVSRIRTEHFPLTLESARPSHTSQYLCASSGVSEQFFGPGTRLTVL.

This sequence joins TRBV5-6 and TRBJ1-2; 8 nucleotides agree with TRBD1. V trimming: 3 bases; J trimming: 4 bases; junction bases outside the gene matches: 11. The length of the CDR3 is 16 residues. The germline gives CDR1 SGHDT, CDR2 YYEEEE. This chain's CDR3 is CASSSLTGVDSYGYTF. Here the CDR3 DNA reads TGTGCCAGCAGCTCGCTGACAGGGGTGGATTCCTATGGCTACACCTTC.

The V gene is TRBV4-2, the J gene TRBJ1-1, with 7 bases identical to TRBD1. CDR1 is LGHNA and CDR2 is YNFKEQ in the germline V gene. This CDR3 contains 14 residues. With 4 bases clipped from V and 1 base from J, the junction kept 3 bases outside the gene matches. This CDR3 is CASSPDRENTEAFF. Here the CDR3 DNA reads TGTGCCAGCAGCCCCGACAGGGAGAACACTGAAGCTTTCTTT.

The chain has TRBV7-2 and TRBJ2-2; the D is unclear. The germline CDR1 and CDR2 sequences are SGHTA and FQGNSA. The CDR3 length is 17 residues. V was cut by 4 bases and J by 0 bases, with 15 bases left in between. The chain's CDR3 is CASSSTSTRTNTGELFF. The CDR3 region has the DNA TGTGCCAGCAGCTCAACCTCGACTCGGACGAACACCGGGGAGCTGTTTTTT.

DNA of the CDR3: TGTGCCAGCAGCTTAGTCCCCTCAACAGGGCGGAACACTGAAGCTTTCTTT. Translated, it gives CASSLVPSTGRNTEAFF. V is TRBV7-9 and J is TRBJ1-1, with D perhaps TRBD1 (6 bases). The CDR3 totals 17 residues. V was shortened by 1 base and J by 1 base, with 16 bases between the two germline ends. The germline CDR1 and CDR2 sequences are SEHNR and FQNEAQ (reference sequence).

The chain uses TRBV11-1 and TRBJ2-2; D ambiguous. CDR1 and CDR2 (germline): SGHAT, FQDESV (reference sequence). Deletions cut 3 bases from V and 4 bases from J, with 6 bases between. The CDR3 consists of 13 residues. The CDR3 loop reads CASSFGSTGELFF. CDR3 bases: TGTGCCAGCAGCTTCGGGTCCACCGGGGAGCTGTTTTTT.

V and J are TRBV6-8 and TRBJ2-2; unclear D gene. V lost 0 bases and J lost 0, with 8 bases in between. This CDR3 is 16 amino acids long. Germline V gene lookup returns CDR1 MNHGY and CDR2 SAAAGT. CDR3 nucleotide sequence: TGTGCCAGCAGTTACTCCCGCCGGGCGAACACCGGGGAGCTGTTTTTT. Protein sequence: CASSYSRRANTGELFF.

This clone was recorded only once. The rearrangement joins TRBV5-1 to TRBJ2-7; 8 bases match TRBD1. CDR3 length equals 13 residues. J lost 3 bases, V lost 3 bases, and 2 bases had no gene match. The germline V gene has CDR1 SGHRS and CDR2 YFSETQ. CDR3 protein: CASSSTGGYEQYF. The CDR3 DNA sequence: TGCGCCAGCAGCTCTACAGGGGGCTACGAGCAGTACTTC.

The chain employs TRBV18 and TRBJ2-5; 8 bases match TRBD1. The trim removed 2 bases at V and 5 bases at J, leaving 7 bases unmatched. Germline V lookup: CDR1 KGHSH, CDR2 LQKENI. This CDR3 contains 15 residues. CDR3 coding DNA: TGTGCCAGCTCACCAGCAGGGGGCTGGAGGGAGACCCAGTACTTC. It codes for CASSPAGGWRETQYF.

This rearrangement joins TRBV28 to TRBJ1-2, with 8 bases that match TRBD1. The junction had 7 bases not matched to a gene; V was cut back by 6 bases and J by 4 bases. Germline V gene sequence: CDR1 MDHEN, CDR2 SYDVKM. CDR3 length: 14 amino acids. CDR3 residues: CASRSTGTGYGYTF. CDR3 in DNA: TGTGCCAGCAGGTCTACGGGGACAGGCTATGGCTACACCTTC.

The V and J genes are TRBV29-1 and TRBJ1-4; D is uncertain. The germline V gene has CDR1 SQVTM and CDR2 ANQGSEA. This CDR3 has 11 amino acids. V dropped 6 bases and J dropped 8 bases, with 10 bases sitting between them. The CDR3 sequence: CSVNPGEKLFF. The CDR3 DNA sequence: TGCAGCGTCAATCCGGGGGAAAAACTGTTTTTT.

The chain recombines TRBV5-1 with TRBJ2-5; 7 bases match TRBD2. Germline values: CDR1 SGHRS, CDR2 YFSETQ. The CDR3 is made up of 13 amino acids. Trimming removed 5 bases from V and 7 bases from J; junction bases left unmatched: 8. In nucleotides, the CDR3 is TGCGCCAGCAGTGAGACGGGGGGAATGACCCAGTACTTC. It is translated as CASSETGGMTQYF.

V is TRBV27 and J is TRBJ2-7, with no clear D. This CDR3 contains 13 residues. Trimming took off 3 bases at V and 3 bases at J, with 9 bases between the two ends. In germline, CDR1 is MNHEY, CDR2 SMNVEV (reference sequence). CDR3 sequence (DNA): TGTGCCAGCAGTTTCGCGGACCTCTACGAGCAGTACTTC. Its protein is CASSFADLYEQYF.

V gene TRBV11-3 combines with J gene TRBJ2-2; D is uncertain. This CDR3 contains 15 residues. V dropped 4 bases and J dropped 4 bases, with 13 bases sitting between them. CDR1 is SGHNT and CDR2 is YENEEA in the germline V gene. The DNA of the CDR3 is TGTGCCAGCAGCTCAGAATCACAGCTCACCGGGGAGCTGTTTTTT. Translation: CASSSESQLTGELFF.

This clone occurred a few times. The chain recombines TRBV5-6 with TRBJ1-1; unclear D gene. V lost 5 bases and J lost 1, with 9 bases in between. Germline assignment: CDR1 SGHDT and CDR2 YYEEEE. This CDR3 contains 13 residues. The DNA for the CDR3 is TGTGCCAGCAGACGGTTTGAGAACACTGAAGCTTTCTTT. Translated, it gives CASRRFENTEAFF.

The chain has TRBV7-2 and TRBJ2-7; 9 bases map to TRBD1. The CDR3 is 15 amino acids. V lost 5 bases and J lost 3; bases outside the gene matches: 8. CDR1 and CDR2 (germline): SGHTA, FQGNSA. CDR3: CASSPGQGFGYEQYF. Written as DNA, the CDR3 is TGTGCCAGCAGCCCGGGACAGGGATTCGGCTACGAGCAGTACTTC.

The V gene is TRBV5-1, the J gene TRBJ2-1; TRBD1 matches at 7 bases. The CDR3 sequence is 15 residues long. Trimming took 3 bases from V and 5 from J; bases not matched to a gene: 8. Germline V CDR1 and CDR2: SGHRS, YFSETQ. The CDR3 loop reads CASSWGAGGDNEQFF. The CDR3 DNA reads as TGCGCCAGCAGCTGGGGTGCAGGGGGTGACAATGAGCAGTTCTTC. Full variable domain (outside the CDR3, taken from reference TRBV5-1 and TRBJ2-1): KAGVTQTPRYLIKTRGQQVTLSCSPISGHRSVSWYQQTPGQGLQFLFEYFSETQRNKGNFPGRFSGRQFSNSRSEMNVSTLELGDSALYLCASSWGAGGDNEQFFGPGTRLTVL.